Listed here is a single T cell receptor (beta chain). No antigen is known for it. Profiled with immunoSEQ multiplex PCR; TCRdb holds only in-frame clones, not every one. The table includes 80,000 to 95,000 clones, approximately 89% detected once. This sample was taken from a study of T cell responses to AZD1222 COVID-19 vaccine. Study-level findings and limits: Compared with day 0, the breadth and depth of the Spike-specific TCR repertoire rose significantly after two doses of AZD1222.

The source is an adult in good health. The specimen was peripheral blood, collected on day 0 of MenACWY control vaccination.

CDR3 DNA sequence: TGTGCTAGTGGTGACGCAAACCCAGGGGCGGGTGAAAAACTGTTTTTT. Translated: CASGDANPGAGEKLFF. The chain joins TRBV12-5 to TRBJ1-4; a possible D gene is TRBD1 (6 bases). This CDR3 is built from 16 residues. Deletions cut 5 bases from V and 7 bases from J, with 20 bases between. The germline V gene encodes CDR1 LGHNT and CDR2 FRNRAP. Combining the CDR3 with reference TRBV12-5 and TRBJ1-4 gives the whole variable domain DARVTQTPRHKVTEMGQEVTMRCQPILGHNTVFWYRQTMMQGLELLAYFRNRAPLDDSGMPKDRFSAEMPDATLATLKIQPSEPRDSAVYFCASGDANPGAGEKLFFGSGTQLSVL.